The 15 T cell receptor beta chains presented below share a single source sample, sequenced in a study of graft-versus-host responses after intestinal transplantation (dated by TCRdb to about 2021). What these receptors recognize is not known. Library generation was performed with the immunoSEQ multiplex PCR assay. TCRdb took over this immuneACCESS table, retaining in-frame rearrangements with V and J assigned. Such tables are incomplete; in checked studies, under half of the missing clones stem from an unresolved V gene, and the remainder is unexplained. Across this sample there are 130,000 or so clones, with around 90% seen only once. Roughly 0.19% of the sample is taken by the ten largest. This specimen's time point label, interpreted: cells obtained before transplantation from donor or recipient. The input for sequencing was unstimulated CD4+ T cells sorted from spleen or lymph node cells, taken before intestinal transplant. The receptors stem from a human donor who received an intestinal transplant.

The chain joins TRBV6-1 to TRBJ1-2, with 7 bases aligning to TRBD1. With 5 bases clipped from V and 4 bases from J, the junction kept 7 bases outside the gene matches. Germline V gives CDR1 MNHNS, CDR2 SASEGT. This CDR3 spans 14 amino acids. CDR3 sequence (DNA): TGTGCCAGCAGTCCCGACAGGGTGGGCTATGGCTACACCTTC. This gives the protein CASSPDRVGYGYTF.

The V gene is TRBV6-1, the J gene TRBJ2-4; D might be TRBD1 or TRBD2, each matching 7 bases. In germline, CDR1 is MNHNS, CDR2 SASEGT. With 2 bases removed from V and 8 bases from J, the gap between germline ends came to 13 bases. This CDR3 is 14 amino acids long. In DNA form, the CDR3 reads TGTGCCAGCAGTGAACATCAGGGGGGGCACATTCAGTACTTC. Translation: CASSEHQGGHIQYF.

The chain employs TRBV6-5 and TRBJ2-2; the match to TRBD1 covers 8 bases. V dropped 4 bases and J dropped 6; count of bases not matched to a gene: 4. Looked up from germline, CDR1 is MNHEY and CDR2 is SVGAGI. The CDR3 has 14 amino acids. The DNA for the CDR3 is TGTGCCAGCAGTTGGGACAGGTCGGCCGGGGAGCTGTTTTTT. Residues: CASSWDRSAGELFF.

Remarks on this clone: Other DNA sequences within the sample encode an identical CDR3. The CDR3 DNA sequence: TGTGCCAGCAGTGAGGGACAGGGGTATGGCTACACCTTC. Protein product: CASSEGQGYGYTF. The chain couples TRBV6-1 to TRBJ1-2, with 10 bases aligning to TRBD1. After removal of 3 bases from V and 5 bases from J, the junction contained 0 bases not matched to a gene. CDR1 is MNHNS and CDR2 is SASEGT in the germline V gene. The CDR3 contains 13 residues.

J is TRBJ2-1 and V is TRBV15, with D perhaps TRBD2 (6 bases). CDR1 is LNHNV, CDR2 YYDKDF, per germline (reference sequence). Trimming removed 3 bases from V and 9 bases from J, with 21 bases in between. This CDR3 contains 16 residues. CDR3 region: CATSRIVGSLDAEQFF. The CDR3 DNA reads as TGTGCCACCAGCAGGATAGTCGGGAGTCTGGACGCTGAGCAGTTCTTC.

This clone was seen a few times. V is TRBV28 and J is TRBJ1-4; 7 bases are a match to TRBD1. The CDR3 contains 12 residues. After removal of 5 bases from V and 12 bases from J, the junction contained 6 bases not matched to a gene. Germline V gene data show CDR1 as MDHEN and CDR2 as SYDVKM. The CDR3 region has the DNA TGTGCCAGCAGTCGAATGGGGACAGAACTGTTTTTT. The encoded protein is CASSRMGTELFF.

The chain joins TRBV30 to TRBJ1-1; 7 nucleotides line up with TRBD1. The CDR3 covers 13 residues. Germline CDR1 and CDR2: GTSNPN and SVGIG (reference sequence). The ends lost 0 bases at V and 4 bases at J; junction bases unmatched: 2. The CDR3 region is CAWSVAGGTEAFF. CDR3 in DNA: TGTGCCTGGAGTGTAGCAGGGGGCACTGAAGCTTTCTTT. The full variable domain, in which reference TRBV30 and TRBJ1-1 provide the parts outside the CDR3, is SQTIHQWPATLVQPVGSPLSLECTVEGTSNPNLYWYRQAAGRGLQLLFYSVGIGQISSEVPQNLSASRPQDRQFILSSKKLLLSDSGFYLCAWSVAGGTEAFFGQGTRLTVV.

The chain carries TRBV19 and TRBJ1-5, with unresolved D. V lost 4 bases, J lost 4 bases, and 11 bases lay in between. Germline CDR1 is LNHDA and CDR2 is SQIVND (reference sequence). The CDR3 spans 14 residues. The CDR3 sequence is CASSRRHLNQPQHF. CDR3 nucleotides: TGTGCCAGTAGTAGACGACATCTAAATCAGCCCCAGCATTTT.

The rearrangement uses TRBV7-8 and TRBJ2-7; 9 nucleotides align to TRBD1. Germline lookup yields CDR1 SGHVS and CDR2 FQNEAQ. Trimming removed 8 bases from V and 3 bases from J; junction bases left unmatched: 5. The CDR3 has 13 residues. The CDR3 coding sequence is TGTGCCAGCTTGGGGACAGGGATCTACGAGCAGTACTTC. As protein: CASLGTGIYEQYF.

The chain recombines TRBV9 with TRBJ2-6, with 13 bases identical to TRBD2. After removal of 2 bases from V and 0 bases from J, the junction contained 2 bases not matched to a gene. This CDR3 is built from 18 residues. CDR1 SGDLS and CDR2 YYNGEE come from the germline V gene. The CDR3 sequence: CASSVTSGGRSGANVLTF. In nucleotides, the CDR3 is TGTGCCAGCAGCGTGACTAGCGGGGGGCGCTCTGGGGCCAACGTCCTGACTTTC.

The gene calls are TRBV4-1 and TRBJ2-7; D might be TRBD2 (5 bases). CDR3 length equals 13 residues. Trimming left V 4 bases short and J 4 bases short, with 11 bases between. Germline CDR1 and CDR2: MGHRA and YSYEKL. The CDR3 DNA is TGCGCCAGCAGCCTGAGGAGGAATTACGAGCAGTACTTC. This codes for CASSLRRNYEQYF.

The rearrangement joins TRBV28 to TRBJ2-1; tentative D call: TRBD1 (6 bases). The germline V and J ends were trimmed by 5 bases and 6 bases, with 20 bases remaining between them. The CDR3 sequence is 16 residues long. Per germline, CDR1 MDHEN and CDR2 SYDVKM. CDR3 in DNA: TGTGCCAGCAGTCGTGCGGGCCAGGGGCTCGCCAATGAGCAGTTCTTC. This encodes CASSRAGQGLANEQFF.

This chain uses TRBV30 with TRBJ2-2; 12 bases are shared with TRBD1. CDR3 length equals 18 residues. Germline V gives CDR1 GTSNPN, CDR2 SVGIG (reference sequence). Trimming removed 2 bases from V and 3 bases from J; junction bases left unmatched: 10. Here the CDR3 DNA reads TGTGCCTGGAGTCGGGACAGGGGGCTGGGGGGGGACACCGGGGAGCTGTTTTTT. It translates to CAWSRDRGLGGDTGELFF.

In its sample, this clone was seen once. The chain uses TRBV4-1 and TRBJ2-7; a possible D gene is TRBD1 (6 bases). The germline V gene has CDR1 MGHRA and CDR2 YSYEKL. This CDR3 is built from 13 residues. V was cut by 3 bases and J by 3 bases, with 9 bases left in between. The CDR3 loop reads CASSQGHNYEQYF. In nucleotides, the CDR3 is TGCGCCAGCAGCCAGGGACACAACTACGAGCAGTACTTC.

The rearrangement uses TRBV21-1 and TRBJ2-1; the D call of TRBD2 is as the table states it, not checked on the DNA. TRBV21-1 is an annotated pseudogene. The CDR3 is 16 residues long. CDR3 sequence (DNA): TGTGCCAGCAGCAAGCCCAAAAGCGGGATTCACGATGAGCAGTTCTTC. Its protein product is CASSKPKSGIHDEQFF.